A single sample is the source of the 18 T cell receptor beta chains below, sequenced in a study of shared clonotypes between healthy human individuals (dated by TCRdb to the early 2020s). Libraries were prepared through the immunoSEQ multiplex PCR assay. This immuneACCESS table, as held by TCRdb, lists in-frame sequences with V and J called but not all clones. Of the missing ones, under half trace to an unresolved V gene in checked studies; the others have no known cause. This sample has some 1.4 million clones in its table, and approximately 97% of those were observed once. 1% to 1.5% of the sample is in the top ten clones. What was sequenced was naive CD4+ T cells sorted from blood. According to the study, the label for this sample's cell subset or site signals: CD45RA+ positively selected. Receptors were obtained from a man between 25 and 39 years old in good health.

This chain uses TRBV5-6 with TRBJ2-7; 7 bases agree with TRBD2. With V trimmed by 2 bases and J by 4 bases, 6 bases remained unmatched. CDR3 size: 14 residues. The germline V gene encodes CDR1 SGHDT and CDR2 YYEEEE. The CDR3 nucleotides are TGTGCCAGCAGCTTAGGACTAGGAATTTACGAGCAGTACTTC. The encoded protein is CASSLGLGIYEQYF.

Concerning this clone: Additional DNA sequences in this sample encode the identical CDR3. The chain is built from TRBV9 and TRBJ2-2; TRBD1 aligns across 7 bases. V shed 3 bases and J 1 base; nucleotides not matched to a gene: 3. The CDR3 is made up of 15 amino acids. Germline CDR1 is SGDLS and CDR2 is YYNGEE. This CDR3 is CASSARTGNTGELFF. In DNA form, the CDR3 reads TGTGCCAGCAGCGCCCGGACAGGGAACACCGGGGAGCTGTTTTTT.

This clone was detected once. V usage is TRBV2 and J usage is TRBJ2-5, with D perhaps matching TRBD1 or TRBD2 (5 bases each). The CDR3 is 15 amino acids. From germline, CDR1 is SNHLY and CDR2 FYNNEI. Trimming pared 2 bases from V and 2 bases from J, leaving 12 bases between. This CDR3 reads CASSEWGWEQETQYF. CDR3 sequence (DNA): TGTGCCAGCAGTGAATGGGGCTGGGAGCAAGAGACCCAGTACTTC.

The CDR3 DNA follows: TGTGCCAGCAGCCTTTCTCTGCGAATACAAACCGGGGAGCTGTTTTTT. Its translation is CASSLSLRIQTGELFF. V is TRBV5-6 and J is TRBJ2-2; D is undetermined. Germline V lookup: CDR1 SGHDT, CDR2 YYEEEE. Trimming stripped 4 bases from V and 5 bases from J, with 18 bases between. This CDR3 spans 16 amino acids.

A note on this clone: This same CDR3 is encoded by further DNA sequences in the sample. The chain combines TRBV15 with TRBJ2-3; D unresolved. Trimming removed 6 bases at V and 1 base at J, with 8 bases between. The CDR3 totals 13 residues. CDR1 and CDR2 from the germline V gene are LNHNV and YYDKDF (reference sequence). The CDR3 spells CATSRVGTDTQYF. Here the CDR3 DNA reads TGTGCCACCAGTAGGGTAGGCACAGATACGCAGTATTTT. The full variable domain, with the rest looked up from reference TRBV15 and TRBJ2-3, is DAMVIQNPRYQVTQFGKPVTLSCSQTLNHNVMYWYQQKSSQAPKLLFHYYDKDFNNEADTPDNFQSRRPNTSFCFLDIRSPGLGDTAMYLCATSRVGTDTQYFGPGTRLTVL.

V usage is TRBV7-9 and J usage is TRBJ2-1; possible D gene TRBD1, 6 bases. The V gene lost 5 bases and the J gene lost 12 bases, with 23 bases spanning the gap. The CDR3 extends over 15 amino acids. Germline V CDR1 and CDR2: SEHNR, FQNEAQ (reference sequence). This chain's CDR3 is CASSPSLGAPPWQFF. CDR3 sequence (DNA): TGTGCCAGCAGCCCCTCCTTGGGGGCCCCGCCATGGCAGTTCTTC.

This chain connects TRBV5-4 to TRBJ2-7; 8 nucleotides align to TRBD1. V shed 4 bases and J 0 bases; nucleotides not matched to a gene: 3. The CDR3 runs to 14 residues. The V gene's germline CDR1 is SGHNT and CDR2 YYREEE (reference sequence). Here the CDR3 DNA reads TGTGCCAGCAGCAAGGACAGGGCCTCCTACGAGCAGTACTTC. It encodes CASSKDRASYEQYF.

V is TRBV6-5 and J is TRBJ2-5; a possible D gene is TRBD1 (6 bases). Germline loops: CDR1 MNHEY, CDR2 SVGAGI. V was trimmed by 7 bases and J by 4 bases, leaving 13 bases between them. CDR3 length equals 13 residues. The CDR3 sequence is CASTVPGVETQYF. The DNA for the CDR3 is TGTGCCAGCACAGTCCCAGGGGTAGAGACCCAGTACTTC.

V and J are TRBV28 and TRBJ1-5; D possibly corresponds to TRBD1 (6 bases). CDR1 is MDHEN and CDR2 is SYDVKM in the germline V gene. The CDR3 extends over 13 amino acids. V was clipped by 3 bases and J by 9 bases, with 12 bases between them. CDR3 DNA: TGTGCCAGCAGTTTGGAGGGGGAGAGGCCCCAGCATTTT. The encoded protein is CASSLEGERPQHF. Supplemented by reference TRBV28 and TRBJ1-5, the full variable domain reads DVKVTQSSRYLVKRTGEKVFLECVQDMDHENMFWYRQDPGLGLRLIYFSYDVKMKEKGDIPEGYSVSREKKERFSLILESASTNQTSMYLCASSLEGERPQHFGDGTRLSIL.

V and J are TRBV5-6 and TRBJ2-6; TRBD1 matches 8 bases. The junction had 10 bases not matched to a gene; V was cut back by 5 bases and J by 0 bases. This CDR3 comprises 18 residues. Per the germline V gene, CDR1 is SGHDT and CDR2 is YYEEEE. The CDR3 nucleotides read TGTGCCAGCAGGATTGTAGGACAGGGAAACTCTGGGGCCAACGTCCTGACTTTC. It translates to CASRIVGQGNSGANVLTF.

CDR3 region: CASSPGNTEAFF. DNA for the CDR3: TGCGCCAGCAGCCCGGGGAACACTGAAGCTTTCTTT. This rearrangement joins TRBV4-1 to TRBJ1-1; D is uncertain. The CDR3 totals 12 residues. The germline V and J ends were trimmed by 4 bases and 1 base, with 4 bases remaining between them. Germline CDR1 and CDR2: MGHRA and YSYEKL.

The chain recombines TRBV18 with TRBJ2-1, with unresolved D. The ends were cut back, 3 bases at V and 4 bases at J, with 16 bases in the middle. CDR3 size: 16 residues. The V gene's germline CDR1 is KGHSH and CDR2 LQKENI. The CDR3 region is CASSPTNDVGYNEQFF. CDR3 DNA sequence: TGTGCCAGCTCACCCACCAACGACGTTGGATACAATGAGCAGTTCTTC.

CDR3 residues: CAWSVSSSGSSEQFF. In DNA form, the CDR3 reads TGTGCCTGGAGTGTAAGCTCTAGCGGGAGTAGTGAGCAGTTCTTC. The rearrangement links TRBV30 to TRBJ2-1; 10 bases map to TRBD2. This CDR3 is 15 amino acids long. Germline V gene data show CDR1 as GTSNPN and CDR2 as SVGIG (reference sequence). The junction had 8 bases not matched to a gene; V was cut back by 0 bases and J by 9 bases.

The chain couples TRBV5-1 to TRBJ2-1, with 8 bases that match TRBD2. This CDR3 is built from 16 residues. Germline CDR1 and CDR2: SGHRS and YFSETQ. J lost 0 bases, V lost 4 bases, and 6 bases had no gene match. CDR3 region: CASSPEREISYNEQFF. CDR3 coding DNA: TGCGCCAGCAGCCCGGAGCGGGAGATCTCCTACAATGAGCAGTTCTTC. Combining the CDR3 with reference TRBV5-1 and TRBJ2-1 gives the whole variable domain KAGVTQTPRYLIKTRGQQVTLSCSPISGHRSVSWYQQTPGQGLQFLFEYFSETQRNKGNFPGRFSGRQFSNSRSEMNVSTLELGDSALYLCASSPEREISYNEQFFGPGTRLTVL.

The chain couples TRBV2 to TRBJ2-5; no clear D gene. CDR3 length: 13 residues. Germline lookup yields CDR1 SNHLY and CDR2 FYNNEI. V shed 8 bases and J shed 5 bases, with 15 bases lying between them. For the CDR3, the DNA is TGTGCCAGCTTGTTTGAGCTCGGGGAGACCCAGTACTTC. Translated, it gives CASLFELGETQYF.

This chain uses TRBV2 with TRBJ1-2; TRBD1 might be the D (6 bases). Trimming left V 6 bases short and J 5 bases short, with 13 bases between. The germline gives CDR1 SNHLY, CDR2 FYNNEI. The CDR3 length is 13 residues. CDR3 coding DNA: TGTGCCAGCAGGTCCAGGGGTGGGTATGGCTACACCTTC. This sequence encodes CASRSRGGYGYTF.

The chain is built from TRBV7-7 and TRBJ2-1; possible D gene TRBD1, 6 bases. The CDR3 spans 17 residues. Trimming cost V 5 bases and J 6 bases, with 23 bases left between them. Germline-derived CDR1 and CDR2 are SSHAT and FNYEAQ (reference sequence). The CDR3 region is CASSPKQGPALGNEQFF. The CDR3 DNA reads TGTGCCAGCAGCCCTAAACAGGGACCGGCCTTAGGCAATGAGCAGTTCTTC.

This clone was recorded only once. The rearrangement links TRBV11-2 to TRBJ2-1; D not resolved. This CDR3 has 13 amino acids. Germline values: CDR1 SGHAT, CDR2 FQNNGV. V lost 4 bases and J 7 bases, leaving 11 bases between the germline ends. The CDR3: CASSSEKDNEQFF. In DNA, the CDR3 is TGTGCCAGCAGCTCTGAAAAAGATAATGAGCAGTTCTTC.